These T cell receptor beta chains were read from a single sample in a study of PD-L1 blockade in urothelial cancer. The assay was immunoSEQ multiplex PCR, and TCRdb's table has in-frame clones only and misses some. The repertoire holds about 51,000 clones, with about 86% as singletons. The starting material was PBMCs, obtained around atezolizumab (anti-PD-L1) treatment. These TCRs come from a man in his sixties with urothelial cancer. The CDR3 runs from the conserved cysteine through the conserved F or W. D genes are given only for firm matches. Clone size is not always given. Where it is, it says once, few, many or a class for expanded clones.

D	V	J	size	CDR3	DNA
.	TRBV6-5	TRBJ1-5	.	CASRRGLNQPQHF	TGTGCCAGCAGACGCGGGTTAAATCAGCCCCAGCATTTT
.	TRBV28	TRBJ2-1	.	CASKVSSYNEQFF	TGTGCCAGCAAGGTTAGCAGCTACAATGAGCAGTTCTTC
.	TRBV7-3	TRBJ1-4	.	CASSLTPGEKLFF	TGTGCCAGCAGCTTAACGCCAGGAGAAAAACTGTTTTTT
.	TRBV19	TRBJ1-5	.	CASKDRTHQPQHF	TGTGCCAGTAAGGACAGAACCCATCAGCCCCAGCATTTT
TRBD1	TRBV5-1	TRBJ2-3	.	CASSLGYRGAADTQYF	TGCGCCAGCAGCTTGGGCTACAGGGGGGCGGCAGATACGCAGTATTTT
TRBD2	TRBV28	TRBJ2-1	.	CASRPRLAGVRGEQFF	TGTGCCAGCAGACCTAGACTAGCGGGAGTTCGAGGTGAGCAGTTCTTC
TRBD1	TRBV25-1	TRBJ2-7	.	CASRGQGREQYF	TGTGCCAGCAGAGGACAGGGTCGCGAGCAGTACTTC
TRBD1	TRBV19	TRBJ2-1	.	CASSTGQGRDNEQFF	TGTGCCAGTAGTACGGGACAGGGGAGGGACAATGAGCAGTTCTTC
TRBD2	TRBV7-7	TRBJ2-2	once	CASRFDRGGDDLYTGELFF	TGTGCTAGCAGGTTCGATCGGGGGGGGGATGACTTGTACACCGGGGAGCTGTTTTTT
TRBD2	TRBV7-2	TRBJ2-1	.	CASSFRLAGAEQFF	TGTGCCAGCAGCTTCAGACTAGCGGGAGCTGAGCAGTTCTTC
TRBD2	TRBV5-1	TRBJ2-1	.	CASNLLSGVGYNEQFF	TGCGCCAGCAACCTTTTAAGCGGGGTTGGGTACAATGAGCAGTTCTTC
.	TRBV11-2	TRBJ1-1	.	CASSSLGGGVTEAFF	TGTGCCAGCAGCTCGCTGGGGGGGGGCGTCACTGAAGCTTTCTTT
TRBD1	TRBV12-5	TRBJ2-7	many	CASGSSGQGRQYF	TGTGCTAGTGGTTCCAGCGGACAGGGCAGGCAGTACTTC
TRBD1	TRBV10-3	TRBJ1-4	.	CAISDPPTTRGQSEKLFF	TGTGCCATCAGTGACCCGCCAACGACGAGGGGGCAAAGTGAAAAACTGTTTTTT
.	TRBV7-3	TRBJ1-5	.	CASRRGTQPQHF	TGTGCCAGCCGCCGGGGGACTCAGCCCCAGCATTTT
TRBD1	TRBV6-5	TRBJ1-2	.	CASSSALTGGFGYTF	TGTGCCAGCAGTTCGGCATTGACAGGGGGGTTTGGCTACACCTTC
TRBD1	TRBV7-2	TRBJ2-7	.	CASSLVVPGQGAYFEQYF	TGTGCCAGCAGCTTAGTCGTCCCCGGACAGGGTGCTTACTTCGAGCAGTACTTC
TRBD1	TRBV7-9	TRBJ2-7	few	CASGTGRDEQYF	TGTGCCAGCGGGACAGGCCGGGACGAGCAGTACTTC
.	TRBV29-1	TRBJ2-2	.	CSVVWLRGPNTGELFF	TGCAGCGTTGTTTGGTTGCGGGGACCGAACACCGGGGAGCTGTTTTTT
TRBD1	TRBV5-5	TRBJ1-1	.	CASIKVAGTGVNTEAFF	TGTGCCAGCATAAAAGTTGCCGGGACAGGGGTTAACACTGAAGCTTTCTTT
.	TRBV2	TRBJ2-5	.	CASSDPNSQETQYF	TGTGCCAGCAGTGACCCCAACAGCCAAGAGACCCAGTACTTC
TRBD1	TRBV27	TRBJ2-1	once	CASTRRRGQAPRGEQFF	TGTGCCAGCACCCGACGAAGAGGACAGGCCCCGAGGGGTGAGCAGTTCTTC
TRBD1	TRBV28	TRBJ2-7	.	CASSPAGTGGYEQYF	TGTGCCAGCAGCCCGGCAGGGACAGGGGGGTACGAGCAGTACTTC
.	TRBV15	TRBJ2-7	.	CATSRDAEYEQYF	TGTGCCACCAGCAGAGATGCAGAATACGAGCAGTACTTC
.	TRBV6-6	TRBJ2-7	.	CASSGLGGVTSYEQYF	TGTGCCAGCAGTGGGTTAGGGGGGGTTACCTCCTACGAGCAGTACTTC
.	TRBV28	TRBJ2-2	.	CASSLFSRIAGELFF	TGTGCCAGCAGTTTATTTTCTAGGATCGCCGGGGAGCTGTTTTTT
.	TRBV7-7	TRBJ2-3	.	CASSLAGSTDTQYF	TGTGCTAGCAGCTTGGCGGGGTCCACAGATACGCAGTATTTT
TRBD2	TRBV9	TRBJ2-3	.	CASSVRLAGGIGADTQYF	TGTGCCAGCAGCGTACGACTAGCGGGGGGGATAGGGGCAGATACGCAGTATTTT
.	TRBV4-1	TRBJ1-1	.	CASSQDSGLGGTEAFF	TGCGCCAGCAGCCAAGACTCGGGCCTAGGGGGCACTGAAGCTTTCTTT
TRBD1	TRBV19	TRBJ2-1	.	CASRGQGSNEQFF	TGTGCCAGTAGGGGACAGGGGAGCAATGAGCAGTTCTTC
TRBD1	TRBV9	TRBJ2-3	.	CASSVAGDSPVEYF	TGTGCCAGCAGCGTAGCCGGGGACAGCCCCGTTGAGTATTTT
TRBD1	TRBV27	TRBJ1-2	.	CASSSRTGGHNYGYTF	TGTGCCAGCAGTTCCCGGACAGGGGGGCATAACTATGGCTACACCTTC
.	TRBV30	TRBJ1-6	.	CAWSSGVQSSYNSPLHF	TGTGCCTGGAGTAGCGGGGTCCAGAGCTCCTATAATTCACCCCTCCACTTT
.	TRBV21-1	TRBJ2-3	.	CASSKAQGTGQGTDTQYF	TGTGCCAGCAGCAAAGCCCAAGGGACGGGACAGGGCACAGATACGCAGTATTTT
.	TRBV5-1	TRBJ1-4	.	CASSLNPAGESEKLFF	TGCGCCAGCAGCTTAAATCCTGCAGGGGAGTCGGAAAAACTGTTTTTT
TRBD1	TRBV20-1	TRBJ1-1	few	CSARPGGEAFF	TGCAGTGCTAGACCAGGGGGTGAAGCTTTCTTT
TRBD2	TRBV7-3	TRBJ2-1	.	CASGLAGGNEQFF	TGTGCCAGCGGACTAGCGGGAGGTAATGAGCAGTTCTTC
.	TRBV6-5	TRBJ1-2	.	CASSYTYGGYTF	TGTGCCAGCAGTTACACCTACGGTGGCTACACCTTC
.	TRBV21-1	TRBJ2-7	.	CASSEQGIWEQYF	TGTGCCAGCAGCGAGCAGGGGATTTGGGAGCAGTACTTC
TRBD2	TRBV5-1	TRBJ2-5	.	CASRTGTSGFGETQYF	TGCGCCAGCAGAACCGGGACTAGCGGGTTCGGGGAGACCCAGTACTTC
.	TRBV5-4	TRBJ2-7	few	CASSTPRRNEQYF	TGTGCCAGCAGCACTCCTAGGAGGAACGAGCAGTACTTC
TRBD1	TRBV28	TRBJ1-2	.	CASSFQTTGVYGYTF	TGTGCCAGCAGTTTCCAAACGACAGGGGTCTATGGCTACACCTTC
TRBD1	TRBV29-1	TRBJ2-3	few	CSVAQGGTDTQYF	TGCAGCGTTGCGCAGGGGGGCACAGATACGCAGTATTTT
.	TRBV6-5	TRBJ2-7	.	CASSYSRGLSYEQYF	TGTGCCAGCAGTTACTCGAGGGGACTTTCCTACGAGCAGTACTTC
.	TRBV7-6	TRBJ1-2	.	CASSPSTVGQYGYTF	TGTGCCAGCAGCCCTAGCACCGTTGGGCAGTATGGCTACACCTTC
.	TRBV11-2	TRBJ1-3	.	CASSLRGSSNSGNTIYF	TGTGCCAGCAGCTTAAGAGGAAGCAGTAACTCTGGAAACACCATATATTTT
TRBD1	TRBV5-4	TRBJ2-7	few	CASSLDPPGTGGYEQYF	TGTGCCAGCAGCTTGGATCCTCCGGGGACAGGGGGCTACGAGCAGTACTTC